The table lists the clone carrying this T cell receptor (beta chain) with many counts. Antigen: not known. Germline CDR1 is SEHNR and CDR2 is FQNEAQ (reference sequence). Trimming shortened V by 3 bases and J by 7 bases, and 18 bases separated the two germline ends. The CDR3 extends over 16 amino acids. The source of the sample is a study of T cells in Graves' hyperthyroidism and ophthalmopathy. Study outcomes and limitations: A model of 13 V-J pairs discriminated ophthalmopathy from stable hyperthyroidism. Expanded thyroid clonotypes (above 0.001) were mostly also found in blood.

Amplified TCR beta CDR3 regions derived from RNA transcripts. Initially, a first-round RT-PCR of the TCR CDR3 employed the HTBI primer set. A single record per CDR3 protein comes from TCRdb applying MiXCR to the multiplex PCR reads. The repertoire holds 500,000 to 750,000 distinct CDR3 sequences, with around a sixth as singletons. It was considered stable Graves' hyperthyroidism when ophthalmopathy did not progress within 18 months. In patients aged 18 to 65, hyperthyroidism was newly diagnosed, with duration under 2 months. The sequencing sample was made of blood. This TCR was recovered from a woman under 40 with Graves' hyperthyroidism. The chain employs TRBV7-9 and TRBJ1-4, with D maybe TRBD1 (6 bases). The CDR3 reads CASSFVPGTSVEKLFF. CDR3 nucleotide sequence: TGTGCCAGCAGCTTTGTCCCCGGGACATCGGTTGAAAAACTGTTTTTT.